The clone carrying this T cell receptor (beta chain) has more than one count but fewer than ten. No antigen is known for it. The data stem from a study of blood T cells in healthy people across ages. A second roughly 6 to 11 cycle PCR used barcoded and J-beta primers. TCRdb re-called the 5' RACE reads through MiXCR, storing one row per CDR3 protein. The sample holds more than 600,000 distinct CDR3 sequences, just under 25% seen once. Points from the study as a whole: Roughly linear age-related decline in beta diversity appeared, significant by age around 36.

Germline V gene sequence: CDR1 SGHTA, CDR2 FQGNSA. Trimming took 5 bases from V and 2 from J; bases not matched to a gene: 10. The CDR3 runs 17 residues. Extraction yielded at least 5.5 micrograms of total RNA per sample. This sample also appeared in a second study, on T cells of mothers and their children. As that report states: Thymic selection molds TCR recombination products alike in related and unrelated pairs. Normalized overlap was always slightly, never significantly, higher in related than unrelated mother-child pairs.

This rearrangement joins TRBV7-2 to TRBJ2-5; 11 bases are a match to TRBD2. Sequencing was done on a sample of blood. The sequence came from a boy aged 5 to 17 in good health. The CDR3 is CASSSSGGASRQETQYF. The CDR3 DNA reads TGTGCCAGCAGCAGTAGCGGGGGGGCAAGTCGGCAAGAGACCCAGTACTTC.